Given below is one TCR beta chain in context. Profiled with immunoSEQ multiplex PCR; TCRdb holds only in-frame clones, not every one. Of roughly 38,000 clones listed, about 90% are singletons. This entry is derived from a study of blood T cell repertoires in COVID-19. The V gene lost 3 bases and the J gene lost 5 bases, with 14 bases spanning the gap. The CDR3 runs to 14 residues. Germline V gene sequence: CDR1 DFQATT, CDR2 SNEGSKA (reference sequence). Sequenced material: peripheral blood. The source is a woman in her 70s with acute or convalescent COVID-19. V gene TRBV20-1 combines with J gene TRBJ1-5, with no clear D. The CDR3 loop reads CSASRGAEDQPQHF. The CDR3 DNA follows: TGCAGTGCTAGTCGGGGTGCCGAAGATCAGCCCCAGCATTTT.